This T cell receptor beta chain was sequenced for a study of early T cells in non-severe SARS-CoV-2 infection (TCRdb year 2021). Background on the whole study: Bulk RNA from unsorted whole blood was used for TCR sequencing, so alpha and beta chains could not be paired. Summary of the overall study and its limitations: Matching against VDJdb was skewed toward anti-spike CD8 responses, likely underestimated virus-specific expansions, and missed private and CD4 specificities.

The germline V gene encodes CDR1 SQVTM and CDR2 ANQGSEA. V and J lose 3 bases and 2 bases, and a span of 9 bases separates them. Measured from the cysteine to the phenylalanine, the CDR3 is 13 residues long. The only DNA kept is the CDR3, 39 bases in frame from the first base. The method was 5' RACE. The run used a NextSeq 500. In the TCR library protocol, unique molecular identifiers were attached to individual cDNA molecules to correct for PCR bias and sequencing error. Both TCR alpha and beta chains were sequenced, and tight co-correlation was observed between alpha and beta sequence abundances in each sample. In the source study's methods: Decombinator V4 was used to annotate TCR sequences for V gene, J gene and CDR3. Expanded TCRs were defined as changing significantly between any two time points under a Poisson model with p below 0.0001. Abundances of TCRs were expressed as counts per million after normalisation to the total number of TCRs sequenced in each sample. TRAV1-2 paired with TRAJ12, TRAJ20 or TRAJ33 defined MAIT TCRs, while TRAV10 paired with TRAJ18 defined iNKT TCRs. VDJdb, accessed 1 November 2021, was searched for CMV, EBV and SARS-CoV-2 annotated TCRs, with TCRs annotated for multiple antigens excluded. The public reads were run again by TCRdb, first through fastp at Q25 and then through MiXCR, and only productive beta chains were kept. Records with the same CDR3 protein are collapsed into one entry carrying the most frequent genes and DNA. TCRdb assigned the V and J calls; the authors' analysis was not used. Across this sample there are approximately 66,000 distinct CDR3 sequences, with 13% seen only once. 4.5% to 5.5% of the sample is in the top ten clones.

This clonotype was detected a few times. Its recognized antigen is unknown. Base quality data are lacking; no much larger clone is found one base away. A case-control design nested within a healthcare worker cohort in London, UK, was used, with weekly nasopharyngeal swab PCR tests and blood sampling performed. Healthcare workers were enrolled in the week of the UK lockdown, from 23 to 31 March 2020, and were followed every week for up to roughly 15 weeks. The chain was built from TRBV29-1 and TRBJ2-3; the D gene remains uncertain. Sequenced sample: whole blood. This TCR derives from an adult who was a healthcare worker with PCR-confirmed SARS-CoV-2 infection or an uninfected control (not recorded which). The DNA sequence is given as TGCAGCGTTGACGGCAGAACCACAGATACGCAGTATTTT. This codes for CSVDGRTTDTQYF.